Listed below are T cell receptor beta chains from one sample, sequenced in a study of PD-L1 blockade in urothelial cancer. The table came from immunoSEQ multiplex PCR; TCRdb's copy has only in-frame clones and leaves some out. The sample lists 130,000 or so clones, approximately 84% seen once, with 3.2% in the top ten. Specimen: PBMCs, collected around atezolizumab (anti-PD-L1) treatment. The receptors originated from a man between 50 and 59 years old with urothelial cancer. Each CDR3 is given with its conserved first and last residue. D genes are given only for firm matches. The listing skips clone size in some rows; elsewhere it reads once, few, many or a size class.

CDR3 protein,CDR3 DNA,clone size,D gene,V gene,J gene
CASSLRTVGTDTQYF,TGCGCCAGCAGCTTACGGACAGTCGGCACAGATACGCAGTATTTT,-,-,TRBV5-1,TRBJ2-3
CASSDELAGVAPYNEQFF,TGTGCCAGCAGTGATGAACTAGCGGGAGTTGCGCCCTACAATGAGCAGTTCTTC,-,TRBD2,TRBV2,TRBJ2-1
CASFPIRGGQPQHF,TGTGCCAGTTTCCCGATACGGGGAGGGCAGCCCCAGCATTTT,-,-,TRBV28,TRBJ1-5
CASSQADRVGNTEAFF,TGTGCCAGCAGCCAAGCCGACAGGGTAGGGAACACTGAAGCTTTCTTT,-,TRBD1,TRBV4-2,TRBJ1-1
CASSSAPVANYQETQYF,TGTGCCAGCAGTTCCGCCCCCGTAGCGAACTATCAAGAGACCCAGTACTTC,few,-,TRBV27,TRBJ2-5
CASRPGQGLETQYF,TGTGCCAGCCGACCGGGACAGGGTTTGGAGACCCAGTACTTC,-,TRBD1,TRBV14,TRBJ2-5
CASSFDRGGNSPLHF,TGCGCCAGCAGCTTTGACAGGGGTGGGAATTCACCCCTCCACTTT,few,TRBD1,TRBV5-1,TRBJ1-6
CASSVTGTSGEETQYF,TGTGCCAGCAGCGTGACCGGGACTAGCGGGGAAGAGACCCAGTACTTC,-,TRBD2,TRBV13,TRBJ2-5
CASSRTGTGAYEQYF,TGTGCCAGCAGCAGAACCGGGACAGGGGCCTACGAGCAGTACTTC,-,TRBD1,TRBV27,TRBJ2-7
CASSLGLEAGGAYKYF,TGTGCCAGCAGCTTAGGTCTCGAAGCAGGGGGTGCTTATAAGTACTTC,-,TRBD1,TRBV7-2,TRBJ2-7
CASSPRLEGELFF,TGTGCCAGCTCACCACGCCTGGAGGGGGAGCTGTTTTTT,-,-,TRBV18,TRBJ2-2
CASSPVPGLETQYF,TGCGCCAGCAGCCCCGTCCCGGGACTAGAGACCCAGTACTTC,many,-,TRBV5-1,TRBJ2-5
CASSLALAGGLAYEQYF,TGTGCCAGCAGCTTAGCGCTTGCGGGAGGGCTCGCCTACGAGCAGTACTTC,-,TRBD2,TRBV7-8,TRBJ2-7
CASSVDWLEQYF,TGTGCCAGCAGTGTGGACTGGCTGGAGCAGTACTTC,once,-,TRBV2,TRBJ2-7
CASSLTVTNTEAFF,TGTGCCAGCAGTCTTACAGTTACGAACACTGAAGCTTTCTTT,-,-,TRBV28,TRBJ1-1
CASSASAGQEYNTQYF,TGTGCCAGCAGCGCCTCTGCCGGACAGGAATATAATACGCAGTATTTT,-,TRBD1,TRBV9,TRBJ2-3
CSVEDAASGSKQFF,TGCAGCGTTGAAGATGCGGCTAGCGGGAGTAAGCAGTTCTTC,-,TRBD2,TRBV29-1,TRBJ2-1
CASSWRLAGGKGTGELFF,TGTGCCAGCAGCTGGCGACTAGCGGGAGGGAAGGGCACCGGGGAGCTGTTTTTT,once,TRBD2,TRBV5-6,TRBJ2-2
CASSNGQGFQPQHF,TGTGCCAGCAGTAACGGACAGGGCTTTCAGCCCCAGCATTTT,-,TRBD1,TRBV28,TRBJ1-5
CASSELANSPLHF,TGTGCCAGCAGTGAGTTAGCGAATTCACCCCTCCACTTT,few,-,TRBV2,TRBJ1-6
CASSASTGIGYEQYF,TGTGCCAGCAGCGCCTCGACAGGGATCGGCTACGAGCAGTACTTC,few,TRBD1,TRBV9,TRBJ2-7
CASSSRDFLPYEQYF,TGTGCCAGCAGCTCAAGGGACTTCCTCCCCTACGAGCAGTACTTC,-,-,TRBV7-8,TRBJ2-7
CASSLAEGGASREQYF,TGTGCCAGCAGCTTAGCGGAAGGAGGGGCGAGTCGCGAACAGTACTTC,-,-,TRBV7-8,TRBJ2-7
CASTGQTNSPLHF,TGTGCCAGTACGGGACAGACTAATTCACCCCTCCACTTT,-,TRBD1,TRBV19,TRBJ1-6
CASSLRAGVFPYNEQFF,TGTGCCAGCAGCTTACGTGCGGGAGTGTTTCCCTACAATGAGCAGTTCTTC,-,TRBD2,TRBV11-2,TRBJ2-1